This T cell receptor beta chain was captured in a study of cytomegalovirus exposure and HLA in healthy donors (dated by TCRdb to 2016 to 2017). At the level of the whole study: An earlier analysis of some 550 of the donors reported more than 250 Gb of sequence data and 100 million to 130 million unique TCR beta sequences from about 180 million T cells. A later genetic analysis took genome-wide SNP genotypes for about three fifths of the roughly 670 donors and used that subset as a discovery cohort. To study patterns of TCR occurrence, a later analysis re-analyzed previously published TCR beta repertoires from 600 to 750 donors and added high-resolution HLA genotyping. The T cell repertoires of 666 subjects were profiled by immunosequencing and related to cytomegalovirus serostatus. The study aimed to test whether signatures of past pathogen exposure could be identified by cataloging public T cell receptors. Donor age, sex, ethnicity and CMV serostatus were collected together with the repertoire data. A separate validation cohort of 100 to 150 different subjects was used in addition to the 666-subject first cohort. Rather than using new phenotypic data, the later analysis identified candidate immune exposures from TCR beta sequences and from how often those sequences occurred across donors. Of the roughly 430 genotyped donors, roughly 80% fell in the genetic ancestry cluster associated with self-reported Caucasian donors. Around 320 gigabases of sequencing data and some 85 million unique TCR sequences were included in an early release covering over 600 HLA-typed donors. To predict cytomegalovirus infection status, the study brought together high-throughput TCR immunosequencing, statistical association of individual TCRs with disease status, and machine learning. Typing coverage varied by locus: 629-630 donors for A, B, C, DRB1 and DQB1; more than 500 for DQA1; more than 600 for DPA1; under 490 for DPB1. An earlier analysis of nearly 600 of the donors applied high-throughput TCR beta sequencing to assess whether each TCR beta V gene segment acted as functional or pseudogenic. On average, about 200,000 unique TCR beta nucleotide sequences were sequenced per donor among about 400 genotyped donors of the cohort, with about 17% of those sequences being non-productive. Every discovery cohort repertoire had been produced on one sequencing platform. Both class I and class II loci were covered by HLA typing, at four-digit resolution. Because of strong linkage in the cohort, roughly five DR-DQ haplotypes were treated as single units for association and clustering.

From the cysteine up to the phenylalanine, the CDR3 has a length of 14 residues. Only the CDR3 region is kept as DNA, spanning 42 bases read in frame from base 1. The V end loses 2 bases and the J end loses 0 bases, and a stretch of 8 bases separates them. From a lookup of the germline V gene (reference sequence), CDR1 and CDR2 are GTSNPN and SVGIG. For this clone: There is no known antigen for this receptor. Base qualities are not at hand, and no much larger clone is one base apart.

The full study reports these points: The only immune exposure information available for the cohort was CMV serostatus. In a later analysis, HLA-associated TCR beta chains showed more clonal expansion and lower generation probabilities than non-associated chains that were equally common. Linkage disequilibrium might explain the correlated functional status among segregating V segments, but an unknown experimental factor could not be excluded. The cohort was sequenced for TCR beta chains only, and without alpha or paired-chain data the features that could be detected were limited. Across donors, most TCR sequences were observed very rarely, whereas some public TCRs were present in many individuals. A total of 150 to 200 TCR beta chains were listed by the study as associated with cytomegalovirus. The presence/absence analyses assumed that sequencing depth was roughly uniform across donors, and that assumption may not be true. The 87-base-pair reads could not distinguish some IMGT-functional V segments, including TRBV6-2 and TRBV6-3, so those segments were excluded. In both the original and validation cohorts, the classifier was reported to diagnose cytomegalovirus status with high specificity and sensitivity. Specific HLA alleles were associated with 15,000 to 20,000 TCR beta sequences at a false discovery rate of 0.05 in a later analysis. When HLA alleles, especially DR and DQ, strongly co-occurred, TCR associations were difficult to assign to individual alleles. Broadly in line with IMGT annotations, most TCR beta V segments showed up in productive rearrangements about 87% or about 30% of the time in an earlier analysis of about 500 of the donors. The sequencing pipeline was judged likely to have produced a cluster of highly shared sequence variants as a technical artifact. A later genetic analysis reported fewer N-insertions in productive TCRs among donors in an Asian-associated ancestry cluster than the roughly 670-donor mean. A later analysis found that TCR association rates varied across HLA loci, with DRB1 alleles showing the most associated TCRs and HLA-C alleles the fewest. Because some donors lacked HLA typing at each locus, the association tests relied only on the typed subset. It was suggested by the authors that the approach could potentially be generalized to other disease states and immunological phenotypes. Because counts were too low, 15 to 20 rarely observed V segments, including chromosome 9 orphons, were excluded from the earlier analysis of 587 of the donors. In vitro tests confirmed that a few of the cytomegalovirus-associated TCR beta chains recognize cytomegalovirus antigens. A later analysis reported that several top co-occurrence clusters appeared linked to parvovirus B19, influenza, CMV and Epstein-Barr virus. A further reported finding was that TCR beta sequences accurately predicted the HLA-A and HLA-B alleles for most subjects in the first cohort. An association between a missense DCLRE1C variant and V-gene and J-gene trimming of TCR beta chains was found in a later genetic analysis and replicated in an independent cohort. A later analysis found that most CMV-associated TCR beta chains appeared HLA-restricted, with HLA associations seemingly driven largely by CMV exposure.

Library prep was done by the immunoSEQ multiplex PCR assay. For the multiplex PCR, a mixture combining 60 forward primers for TCR Vbeta segments and 13 reverse primers for TCR Jbeta segments was used. The CDR3 region of rearranged TCR beta genes was amplified from genomic DNA by a multiplex PCR assay. The amplified TCR beta libraries were sequenced on the Illumina HiSeq System as 87-base-pair reads. The study's processing was this. Across the roughly 670 repertoires, a later analysis counted approximately 83 million unique TCR beta chains, some 11 million of which were shared by at least two donors. Raw reads were error-corrected and collapsed into unique sequences by a nearest-neighbor algorithm in which closely related sequences were merged to remove PCR and sequencing errors. To assign V, D and J gene segments, CDR3 sequences were aligned to IMGT reference sequences. For a sequence to be retained, a match of at least six nucleotides to both a V gene segment and a J gene segment was required. A rearrangement counted as productive if the CDR3 had no stop codons and remained in frame with V and J, and every other rearrangement counted as non-productive. CDR3 was defined by IMGT convention, running from the second conserved V-encoded cysteine to the conserved J-encoded phenylalanine. Sequences without an unambiguous match to a single V gene segment were excluded from the earlier analysis of about 630 of the donors. In an earlier analysis of some 590 of the donors, a V segment was called functional when productive rearrangements were above 56.7%, and segregating when the standard deviation between donors exceeded 5%. A statistical classification framework was built to diagnose cytomegalovirus status from the catalog of TCR beta chain sequences. V and J gene assignment, in a later analysis, came from comparing TCR nucleotide sequences with IMGT/GENE-DB human TR gene sequences. In a later analysis, CDR3 sequences and most-parsimonious VDJ recombination scenarios were assigned using the TCRdist pipeline. In a later analysis, each TCR beta chain was defined by its CDR3 amino acid sequence together with its V-gene family, and reads lacking a unique V-gene family were excluded. As a way to deal with suspected cross-contamination and a sequencing artifact, a later analysis dropped 640 or so nucleotide sequences that were highly shared and had low generation probability. A later analysis calculated a clonal expansion index for each public chain from normalized within-repertoire ranks of inferred template counts. In a later analysis, generation probabilities were computed with a VDJ recombination model fitted to out-of-frame rearrangements, and the resulting probabilities were checked against IGoR. Hypergeometric tests were used in a later analysis to score TCR-TCR, TCR-HLA and TCR-CMV co-occurrence, with a repertoire-size bias correction applied to the TCR pairs. To estimate false discovery rates, a later analysis permuted the HLA or CMV assignments 20 times. In a later analysis, co-occurring TCRs were grouped using DBSCAN, and TCRdist sequence similarity was added for clustering within HLA-allele-positive subsets. Co-occurrence clustering excluded repertoires with fewer than 30,000 or more than 120,000 public chains, plus five with anomalous nucleotide sharing. TCRdb limited this immuneACCESS table to in-frame rearrangements with V and J called. A share of clones is missing; checked studies link under half to unresolved V genes, and the rest is unexplained. V and J calls and clone size are copied from that table; D and trimming were computed from the DNA. For this sample the table gives 140,000 or so clones, of which roughly three quarters were detected only once. The top ten hold approximately 2% of the sample.

The cohort consisted of 650 to 850 healthy bone marrow donors. All cohort members were sampled while nominally healthy, although unrecorded immune exposures were likely present. The donor was CMV seronegative and was included in the group of 352 seronegative cohort members. Every donor gave a peripheral blood sample, and the peripheral blood mononuclear cells from that sample were used for TCR beta sequencing. The Qiagen DNeasy Blood Extraction Kit was used to extract genomic DNA from the blood cell samples. The TCR was taken from a woman aged 40 to 49 in good health and CMV-seronegative. This chain is built from TRBV30 and TRBJ1-3; the D gene cannot be named for sure. Sequenced sample: PBMCs. The nucleotide sequence reads TGTGCCTGGAGTCCCCCGGTCTCTGGAAACACCATATATTTT. Protein translation: CAWSPPVSGNTIYF.